This paragraph reports one TCR beta chain. The source of the sample is a study of blood T cell repertoires in COVID-19. Study background: The United States, Italy and Spain supplied acute and convalescent COVID-19 samples. The analysed material was cDNA or gDNA that came from T cells, B-cell-depleted T cells, or PBMCs.

The V end lost 1 base, the J end lost 5 bases, and 17 bases lay between the germline ends. CDR1 is SSHAT and CDR2 is FNYEAQ in the germline V gene (reference sequence). The CDR3 contains 16 residues. The protocol was immunoSEQ multiplex PCR, while the TCRdb copy is restricted to in-frame clones and leaves out a portion. The data show over 200,000 clones, with about 85% seen just once and 9.5% to 15% held by the top ten. The specimen was peripheral blood. The sequence came from a woman under 30 who had recovered from COVID-19. The chain recombines TRBV7-7 with TRBJ2-5; a weak D match, TRBD1 (6 bases). CDR3 sequence reads: CASSLEVQGLRETQYF. CDR3 bases: TGTGCCAGCAGCTTAGAGGTTCAGGGGCTGAGGGAGACCCAGTACTTC.